This TCR beta chain was sequenced for a study of blood T cell repertoires in COVID-19. As regards this clone: A junction end diverges from the germline sequence, so it may reflect a read error.

Only in-frame clones appear in the TCRdb table, and some are missing; sequencing was by immunoSEQ multiplex PCR. The sample has roughly 60,000 clones, 80% to 95% seen once. This CDR3 contains 17 residues. Germline V gene lookup returns CDR1 MNHEY and CDR2 SVGEGT. The sequenced sample consisted of peripheral blood. This chain links TRBV6-2 or TRBV6-3 with TRBJ1-5, with 7 nucleotides matching TRBD1. This TCR came from a man aged 50 to 59 with active COVID-19. The CDR3 loop is CASSYARLDRSNRPQHF. DNA for the CDR3: TGTGCCAGCAGTTACGCCCGCCTGGACAGGTCGAATCGGCCCCAGCATTTT.